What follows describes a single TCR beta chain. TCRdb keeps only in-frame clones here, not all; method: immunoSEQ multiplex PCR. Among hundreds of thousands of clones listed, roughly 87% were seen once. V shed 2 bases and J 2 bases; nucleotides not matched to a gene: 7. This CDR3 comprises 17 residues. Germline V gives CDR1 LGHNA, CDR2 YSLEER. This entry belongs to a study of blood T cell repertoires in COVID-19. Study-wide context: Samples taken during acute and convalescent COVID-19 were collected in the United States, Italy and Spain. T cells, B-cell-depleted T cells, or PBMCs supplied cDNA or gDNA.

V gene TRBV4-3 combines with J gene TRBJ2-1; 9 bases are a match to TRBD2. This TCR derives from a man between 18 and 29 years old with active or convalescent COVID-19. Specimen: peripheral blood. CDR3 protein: CASSQKSAGGPYNEQFF. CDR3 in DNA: TGCGCCAGCAGCCAAAAGTCAGCGGGAGGTCCCTACAATGAGCAGTTCTTC.